What follows are 25 T cell receptor beta chains derived from one specimen sequenced in a study of vaccination and CD4 T cells after COVID-19. Treatment denoted: roughly nine-day PBMC culture with coronavirus spike peptide pools or control peptides (ViraFEST assay). No antigen has been identified for these receptors. The Oncomine TCR Beta short-read assay generated sequence data from the DNA of cultured CD4+ T cells. TCRdb reprocessed the PCR reads with MiXCR, giving one entry per CDR3 protein. The sample gives nearly 15,000 distinct CDR3 sequences, more than 25% of which show up once; under 30% is in the top ten. Sequenced material: cultured CD4+ T cells from blood. The receptors originated from a human donor with COVID-19.

J is TRBJ1-5 and V is TRBV19; unclear D gene. The V gene lost 3 bases and the J gene lost 5 bases, with 11 bases spanning the gap. Germline V gives CDR1 LNHDA, CDR2 SQIVND (reference sequence). The CDR3 totals 14 residues. The chain's CDR3 is CASSIWIRDQPQHF. The CDR3 nucleotides read TGTGCCAGTAGTATCTGGATTAGGGATCAGCCCCAGCATTTT.

This clonotype was seen more than once but under ten times. V and J are TRBV25-1 and TRBJ1-2; a weak D match, TRBD1 (5 bases). Germline CDR1 is MGHDK and CDR2 is SYGVNS. The CDR3 sequence is 12 residues long. Trimming left V 5 bases short and J 8 bases short, with 12 bases between. The CDR3 is CASSLAGRGYTF. CDR3 coding DNA: TGTGCCAGCAGTTTGGCAGGGCGAGGCTACACCTTC.

A few counts support this clonotype. The chain carries TRBV6-1 and TRBJ2-7, with no clear D. Between the trimmed V and J ends, which lost 5 bases and 0 bases, there was a span of 5 bases. Germline V gene lookup returns CDR1 MNHNS and CDR2 SASEGT. CDR3 length equals 12 residues. The CDR3 DNA reads as TGTGCCAGCAGTCCGGCCTCCTACGAGCAGTACTTC. It specifies CASSPASYEQYF.

This chain links TRBV19 with TRBJ1-2; D gene uncertain. Germline V lookup: CDR1 LNHDA, CDR2 SQIVND (reference sequence). V was cut by 4 bases and J by 3 bases, with 9 bases left in between. The CDR3 length is 13 residues. CDR3 coding DNA: TGTGCCAGTAGTACCCTCAGAGACTATGGCTACACCTTC. This translates into CASSTLRDYGYTF.

V gene TRBV11-3 combines with J gene TRBJ2-1; D is undetermined. Trimming left V 3 bases short and J 6 bases short, with 15 bases between. Germline CDR1 reads SGHNT; CDR2 reads YENEEA. The CDR3 extends over 15 amino acids. CDR3 DNA: TGTGCCAGCAGCTTTGGTTCGAACTGGGGCAATGAGCAGTTCTTC. This gives the protein CASSFGSNWGNEQFF.

This clonotype was counted between two and nine times. The J gene is TRBJ2-7, the V gene TRBV21-1; the tabulated D call, TRBD1, remains unverified against the DNA. TRBV21-1 is marked as a pseudogene. This CDR3 region has 14 residues. The CDR3 protein is CASSKGGTTYEQYF. In DNA, the CDR3 is TGTGCCAGCAGCAAAGGTGGGACAACCTACGAGCAGTACTTC.

The chain uses TRBV4-3 and TRBJ2-7, with 7 bases fitting TRBD1. The CDR3 loop spans 13 amino acids. Germline V gives CDR1 LGHNA, CDR2 YSLEER. Trimming cost V 4 bases and J 4 bases; bases outside gene matches: 4. This chain's CDR3 is CASSPRDSYEQYF. The CDR3 DNA follows: TGCGCCAGCAGCCCACGGGACAGTTACGAGCAGTACTTC.

The chain has TRBV12-3 or TRBV12-4 and TRBJ1-1; 8 bases agree with TRBD1. V lost 7 bases, J lost 1 base, and 8 bases stayed unmatched. There are 15 residues in the CDR3. For the CDR3, the DNA is TGTGCCAGCACCATCACCGGGACAGGGAACACTGAAGCTTTCTTT. This encodes CASTITGTGNTEAFF.

The chain employs TRBV7-8 and TRBJ1-4; 7 nucleotides match TRBD1. Trimming removed 3 bases from V and 7 bases from J; junction bases left unmatched: 5. This CDR3 has 14 residues. Germline values: CDR1 SGHVS, CDR2 FQNEAQ. The CDR3 here is CASSLQAGGEKLFF. In DNA form, the CDR3 reads TGTGCCAGCAGCTTGCAGGCAGGGGGTGAAAAACTGTTTTTT.

This clonotype was observed a handful of times. The J gene is TRBJ1-5, the V gene TRBV15; no clear D. V lost 1 base and J 7 bases, leaving 11 bases between the germline ends. From germline, CDR1 is LNHNV and CDR2 YYDKDF (reference sequence). The CDR3 is made up of 14 amino acids. CDR3 DNA: TGTGCCACCAGCAGAGGAGGTTCGGGCCAGCCCCAGCATTTT. It translates to CATSRGGSGQPQHF.

The chain uses TRBV15 and TRBJ2-3, with D perhaps TRBD2 (6 bases). The CDR3 contains 16 residues. Germline-derived CDR1 and CDR2 are LNHNV and YYDKDF (reference sequence). Trimming pared 0 bases from V and 7 bases from J, leaving 17 bases between. The CDR3 DNA is TGTGCCACCAGCAGAGAGGAGGGGCCGGGTATGCATACGCAGTATTTT. It specifies CATSREEGPGMHTQYF.

This chain links TRBV14 with TRBJ2-3; D is undetermined. Germline assignment: CDR1 SGHDN and CDR2 FVKESK. The CDR3 is 11 residues long. V gave up 4 bases and J gave up 8 bases, with 7 bases separating them. The CDR3 sequence: CASSLRSTQYF. Written as DNA, the CDR3 is TGTGCCAGCAGCCTGAGGAGTACGCAGTATTTT.

This clonotype was observed a few times. The chain joins TRBV20-1 to TRBJ1-4, with a tentative D call TRBD1 (5 bases). The CDR3 totals 14 residues. Between the trimmed V and J ends, which lost 0 bases and 0 bases, there was a span of 5 bases. The V gene's germline CDR1 is DFQATT and CDR2 SNEGSKA (reference sequence). The CDR3 protein is CSARDRATNEKLFF. The CDR3 bases are TGCAGTGCTAGAGACAGGGCAACTAATGAAAAACTGTTTTTT.

Worth noting for this clonotype: The junction does not match germline at one end; this may be a read error. The CDR3 region has the DNA TGTGCCGGCAGGCCCGGGACTAGGAACACCGGGGAGCTGTTTTTT. Protein sequence: CAGRPGTRNTGELFF. The chain couples TRBV27 to TRBJ2-2; the match to TRBD2 covers 8 bases. Germline values: CDR1 MNHEY, CDR2 SMNVEV (reference sequence). The CDR3 contains 15 residues.

This clonotype came up a few times. The chain recombines TRBV14 with TRBJ1-5; 12 bases line up with TRBD1. Per the germline V gene, CDR1 is SGHDN and CDR2 is FVKESK. The CDR3 consists of 18 residues. V was pared by 10 bases and J by 4 bases, with 17 bases of the junction left unmatched. CDR3 region: CATTGVGTGGLTNQPQHF. CDR3 bases: TGTGCCACTACCGGGGTCGGGACAGGGGGCCTAACAAATCAGCCCCAGCATTTT.

This clonotype occurred a few times. CDR3 DNA: TGCAGCGCCGGTGGCCAGGCGAGTGGGAACACTGAAGCTTTCTTT. Translated, it gives CSAGGQASGNTEAFF. The V gene is TRBV29-1, the J gene TRBJ1-1; unclear D gene. The CDR3 runs to 15 residues. CDR1 and CDR2 (germline): SQVTM, ANQGSEA. With 7 bases removed from V and 1 base from J, the gap between germline ends came to 19 bases.

This clonotype was seen more than once but under ten times. V usage is TRBV19 and J usage is TRBJ2-5; 10 nucleotides agree with TRBD1. This CDR3 spans 15 amino acids. From germline, CDR1 is LNHDA and CDR2 SQIVND (reference sequence). V lost 7 bases, J lost 1 base, and 6 bases stayed unmatched. CDR3 residues: CASISGTGAQETQYF. As DNA, the CDR3 is TGTGCCAGTATCTCCGGGACAGGGGCCCAAGAGACCCAGTACTTC.

This clonotype was seen only a few times. The chain joins TRBV20-1 to TRBJ1-2; 8 bases fit TRBD1. CDR3 length: 15 amino acids. J lost 4 bases, V lost 4 bases, and 11 bases had no gene match. Germline CDR1 reads DFQATT; CDR2 reads SNEGSKA (reference sequence). The CDR3 bases are TGCAGTGCTACCTCCGGGACAGGTGATAGCTATGGCTACACCTTC. This encodes CSATSGTGDSYGYTF.

This sequence joins TRBV19 and TRBJ2-3; TRBD2 matches 15 bases. Unmatched junction bases numbered 8, after V lost 7 bases and J lost 6 bases. Germline CDR1 and CDR2: LNHDA and SQIVND (reference sequence). There are 16 residues in the CDR3. The CDR3 region is CASTGTSGGFIDTQYF. CDR3 in DNA: TGTGCCAGTACGGGGACTAGCGGGGGGTTTATCGATACGCAGTATTTT.

This chain connects TRBV11-2 to TRBJ2-7; D remains ambiguous. Trimming stripped 1 base from V and 7 bases from J, with 2 bases between. From germline, CDR1 is SGHAT and CDR2 FQNNGV. The length of the CDR3 is 10 residues. CDR3 bases: TGTGCCAGCAGCTTAGTGGAGCAGTACTTC. Protein product: CASSLVEQYF.

This clonotype has just a few counts. The chain combines TRBV6-1 with TRBJ1-5; 7 bases fit TRBD1. The V and J ends lost 6 bases and 1 base, in that order; junction bases with no gene match: 15. The CDR3 sequence is 18 residues long. Germline V gives CDR1 MNHNS, CDR2 SASEGT. The CDR3 sequence is CASRRHRGPGASNQPQHF. CDR3 nucleotide sequence: TGTGCCAGCAGAAGGCACAGGGGCCCCGGGGCGAGCAATCAGCCCCAGCATTTT.

This clonotype came up a few times. The V call is TRBV27, the J call TRBJ2-5, with TRBD2 identical over 8 bases. The CDR3 sequence is 14 residues long. Germline values: CDR1 MNHEY, CDR2 SMNVEV (reference sequence). After removal of 6 bases from V and 5 bases from J, the junction contained 8 bases not matched to a gene. Here the CDR3 DNA reads TGTGCCAGCAGCCAGAATGGACTAGCTGAGACCCAGTACTTC. Its protein is CASSQNGLAETQYF.

The J gene is TRBJ2-7, the V gene TRBV28; D unresolved. This CDR3 contains 15 residues. The germline V gene has CDR1 MDHEN and CDR2 SYDVKM. V lost 5 bases, J lost 2 bases, and 16 bases lay in between. The CDR3 nucleotides read TGTGCCAGCAGTATCGGATCTATCGGACCCTACGAGCAGTACTTC. Its translation: CASSIGSIGPYEQYF.

This clonotype was observed a few times. The rearrangement links TRBV4-2 to TRBJ2-5, with a tentative D call TRBD2 (5 bases). Germline V gene lookup returns CDR1 LGHNA and CDR2 YNFKEQ. CDR3 length: 13 residues. V was trimmed by 0 bases and J by 4 bases, leaving 6 bases between them. CDR3 sequence reads: CASSQERAETQYF. CDR3 nucleotides: TGTGCCAGCAGCCAAGAGAGGGCAGAGACCCAGTACTTC.

The chain couples TRBV6-1 to TRBJ2-2; 7 bases agree with TRBD1. J gave up 5 bases and V 7 bases, and 10 bases lay outside the gene matches. Germline V gene sequence: CDR1 MNHNS, CDR2 SASEGT. The CDR3 length is 15 residues. In DNA, the CDR3 is TGTGCCAGCACCACCGGGACAGTCAATACCGGGGAGCTGTTTTTT. This gives the protein CASTTGTVNTGELFF.